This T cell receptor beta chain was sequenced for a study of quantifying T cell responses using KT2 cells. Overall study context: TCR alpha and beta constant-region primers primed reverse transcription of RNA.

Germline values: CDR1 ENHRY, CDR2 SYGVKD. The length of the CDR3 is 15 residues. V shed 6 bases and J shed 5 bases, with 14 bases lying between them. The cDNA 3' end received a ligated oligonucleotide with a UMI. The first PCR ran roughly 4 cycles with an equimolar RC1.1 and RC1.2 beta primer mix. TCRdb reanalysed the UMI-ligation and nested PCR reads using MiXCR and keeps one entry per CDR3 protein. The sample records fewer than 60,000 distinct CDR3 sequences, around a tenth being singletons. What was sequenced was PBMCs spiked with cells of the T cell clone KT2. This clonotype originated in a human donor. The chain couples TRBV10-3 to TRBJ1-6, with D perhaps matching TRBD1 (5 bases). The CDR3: CAIRASGADNSPLHF. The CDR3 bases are TGTGCCATCAGAGCGAGTGGGGCTGATAATTCACCCCTCCACTTT.